This T cell receptor beta chain was captured in a study of blood T cell repertoires in COVID-19 (dated by TCRdb to the early 2020s). About the investigation overall: Samples covering the acute and convalescent phases of COVID-19 were provided by collaborators in the United States, Italy and Spain. The repertoires were released in a freely available public database meant as a resource for research on the immune response to SARS-CoV-2. The prospective study material was composed of cDNA or gDNA derived from T cells, B-cell-depleted T cells, or PBMCs. The samples were drawn from the first 160 participants of the ongoing ImmuneRACE study and from 1,254 subjects provided by 6 global collaborators. Where HLA class I and class II types were available, the types were taken from metadata supplied by the sample provider, not from assay-based typing. Sample metadata almost always included a de-identified subject ID, COVID-19 status, age in years and sex. Subjects who had been exposed to COVID-19, were actively infected with it, or had recovered from it provided the deeply sampled blood TCRbeta repertoires that made up the dataset. General findings and caveats noted by the study authors: Clinical and demographic metadata were provided uncurated, with the amount varying by source and participant.

Whole blood was collected in K2EDTA tubes by collaborating institutions according to the institutions' own protocols. For TCRbeta analysis, collaborator samples were shipped as frozen whole blood, as isolated PBMCs, or as DNA extracted from either sample type. As concerns this clone: Its antigen specificity is not known. The record has no base qualities; no much larger clone is one base away.

TCRbeta CDR3 regions were amplified from genomic DNA using the immunoSEQ Assay, a bias-controlled multiplex PCR. In the source study's methods: Nucleated cell counts per sample were estimated from amplification of reference gene primers within the assay. Sequence reads were collapsed and filtered to measure the absolute abundance of every unique TCRbeta CDR3 rearrangement. For each sample, productive Simpson clonality was calculated as the square root of Simpson's diversity index across productive rearrangements. TCRdb limited this immuneACCESS table to in-frame rearrangements with V and J called. A share of clones is missing; checked studies link under half to unresolved V genes, and the rest is unexplained. Clonal size and the V and J genes are those of that table, whereas D and trimming came from the DNA. In all, the sample holds under 130,000 clones, and roughly 84% of those were seen once. The ten largest clones take up roughly 13% of the sample.

Via the germline V gene, CDR1 is SGHRS and CDR2 YFSETQ. The CDR3 has 15 amino acids, counting the end cysteine and phenylalanine. Only CDR3 DNA is held: 45 bases, read in frame from base 1. Trimming at the junction amounts to 0 bases on V and 6 bases on J, and the germline ends lie 16 bases apart. The chain is assembled from TRBV5-1 and TRBJ2-7; tentative D gene TRBD2, with 6 bases matching. The source of this sequence is a human donor in a cohort sampled during active or convalescent COVID-19. Sequenced material: peripheral blood. The sequenced DNA is TGCGCCAGCAGCTTGGCAGTCAGCCAAGCGGGCGAGCAGTACTTC. This yields the protein CASSLAVSQAGEQYF.